Below, 18 T cell receptor beta chains from the same sample are listed, as sequenced in a study of OX40 agonist ivuxolimab in advanced cancers. Produced via immunoSEQ multiplex PCR; TCRdb's table is partial and in-frame only. The table records about 61,000 clones, roughly 87% of them present only once. The sequencing used CD4+ or CD8+ T cells sorted from blood, collected in a trial of the OX40 agonist ivuxolimab. Every receptor here comes from an adult with an advanced solid tumor such as melanoma, head and neck, liver or kidney cancer.

The CDR3 region has the DNA TGTGCCAGCAGCTTAGATTTTTTCCAGGGAGATTCTAGCACAGATACGCAGTATTTT. Translation: CASSLDFFQGDSSTDTQYF. This sequence joins TRBV11-3 and TRBJ2-3; D possibly matches TRBD1 or TRBD2 (5 bases each). The CDR3 contains 19 residues. Germline loops: CDR1 SGHNT, CDR2 YENEEA. V was pared by 0 bases and J by 0 bases, with 19 bases between.

The J gene is TRBJ2-7, the V gene TRBV7-2; no definite D call. There are 13 residues in the CDR3. Trimming left V 1 base short and J 6 bases short, with 10 bases between. Germline CDR1 is SGHTA and CDR2 is FQGNSA. CDR3 DNA: TGTGCCAGCAGCTTAGGTGTCAGACGCGAGCAGTACTTC. Its translation is CASSLGVRREQYF.

This chain links TRBV6-1 with TRBJ1-5; D is perhaps TRBD1 (6 bases). Germline assignment: CDR1 MNHNS and CDR2 SASEGT. V dropped 3 bases and J dropped 6 bases, with 18 bases sitting between them. The CDR3 spans 16 residues. CDR3 loop: CASSERGGRLIQPQHF. The DNA for the CDR3 is TGTGCCAGCAGTGAGCGGGGGGGGCGTTTAATTCAGCCCCAGCATTTT.

V usage is TRBV5-6 and J usage is TRBJ2-5; D is ambiguous. The CDR3 is 14 amino acids. V was trimmed by 1 base and J by 5 bases, leaving 12 bases between them. CDR1 and CDR2 (germline): SGHDT, YYEEEE. The DNA of the CDR3 is TGTGCCAGCAGCTTGAACGGCTTGGGGGAGACCCAGTACTTC. Protein: CASSLNGLGETQYF.

As DNA, the CDR3 is TGTGCCAGCAGTGCTGCTAGCGGGGGGTTACAAGAGACCCAGTACTTC. It yields the protein CASSAASGGLQETQYF. V usage is TRBV25-1 and J usage is TRBJ2-5; 11 bases are a match to TRBD2. CDR1 is MGHDK, CDR2 SYGVNS, per germline. The CDR3 consists of 16 residues. V was pared by 4 bases and J by 2 bases, with 6 bases of the junction left unmatched.

The V call is TRBV11-2, the J call TRBJ1-5; 8 bases are a match to TRBD1. Germline assignment: CDR1 SGHAT and CDR2 FQNNGV. CDR3 length equals 15 residues. Germline trimming cut 5 bases from V and 7 bases from J; bases unmatched to any gene: 10. The CDR3: CASSTNTGGRQPQHF. The CDR3 bases are TGTGCCAGCAGCACGAACACAGGGGGAAGGCAGCCCCAGCATTTT. Using reference TRBV11-2 and TRBJ1-5 for the parts outside the CDR3, the full variable domain is EAGVAQSPRYKIIEKRQSVAFWCNPISGHATLYWYQQILGQGPKLLIQFQNNGVVDDSQLPKDRFSAERLKGVDSTLKIQPAKLEDSAVYLCASSTNTGGRQPQHFGDGTRLSIL.

The chain uses TRBV7-2 and TRBJ2-5; 8 nucleotides line up with TRBD1. The CDR3 totals 16 residues. Germline CDR1 and CDR2: SGHTA and FQGNSA. The V gene end was trimmed by 6 bases and the J gene end by 0 bases; junction bases not matched to a gene: 9. The CDR3 nucleotides read TGTGCCAGCAGATCACCGGGACAGGTACACCAAGAGACCCAGTACTTC. It codes for CASRSPGQVHQETQYF.

The V and J genes are TRBV7-2 and TRBJ2-5, with 7 bases aligning to TRBD1. The CDR3 is made up of 16 amino acids. The trim removed 1 base at V and 4 bases at J, leaving 9 bases unmatched. Germline CDR1 reads SGHTA; CDR2 reads FQGNSA. The CDR3 DNA is TGTGCCAGCAGCTTAGACACAGGGGTATCCCGAGAGACCCAGTACTTC. Protein: CASSLDTGVSRETQYF.

V usage is TRBV9 and J usage is TRBJ1-5, with D possibly matching TRBD1 (5 bases). Germline lookup yields CDR1 SGDLS and CDR2 YYNGEE. This CDR3 is built from 15 residues. The V and J ends lost 4 bases and 3 bases respectively, with 14 bases between them. Here the CDR3 DNA reads TGTGCCAGCAGCACCGTCGGAGGGGCCAATCAGCCCCAGCATTTT. Translation: CASSTVGGANQPQHF.

This chain joins TRBV7-9 and TRBJ1-3; D gene unclear. V was cut by 3 bases and J by 0 bases, with 9 bases left in between. Germline V gene data show CDR1 as SEHNR and CDR2 as FQNEAQ (reference sequence). The CDR3 consists of 15 residues. Here the CDR3 DNA reads TGTGCCAGCAGCTTTTGGACGGACTCTGGAAACACCATATATTTT. As protein: CASSFWTDSGNTIYF.

The chain joins TRBV9 to TRBJ2-3, with 10 bases aligning to TRBD2. CDR1 and CDR2 (germline): SGDLS, YYNGEE. V was clipped by 7 bases and J by 4 bases; unmatched bases: 12. CDR3 size: 16 residues. CDR3 residues: CASALGGGTSADTQYF. The CDR3 bases are TGTGCCAGCGCCCTAGGGGGGGGGACTAGCGCAGATACGCAGTATTTT.

The V call is TRBV5-4, the J call TRBJ2-3, with a possible D match to TRBD1 (5 bases). Germline assignment: CDR1 SGHNT and CDR2 YYREEE (reference sequence). V lost 4 bases, J lost 2 bases, and 11 bases lay in between. This CDR3 spans 14 amino acids. The CDR3 coding sequence is TGTGCCAGCAGCAAACAGGATCACACAGATACGCAGTATTTT. As protein: CASSKQDHTDTQYF.

The chain links TRBV19 to TRBJ2-1, with 14 nucleotides matching TRBD2. This CDR3 spans 15 amino acids. Germline loops: CDR1 LNHDA, CDR2 SQIVND (reference sequence). V lost 5 bases, J lost 6 bases, and 3 bases stayed unmatched. The DNA of the CDR3 is TGTGCCAGTAGTGAGACTAGCGGGGGGGCCAATGAGCAGTTCTTC. It is translated as CASSETSGGANEQFF.

The V and J genes are TRBV19 and TRBJ2-7, with D perhaps TRBD1 (6 bases). This CDR3 is 14 amino acids long. CDR1 and CDR2 (germline): LNHDA, SQIVND (reference sequence). The V end lost 5 bases, the J end lost 5 bases, and 16 bases lay between the germline ends. CDR3 in DNA: TGTGCCAGTAGTTCAGGGGTAATGGGAAACGAGCAGTACTTC. It translates to CASSSGVMGNEQYF.

The chain couples TRBV27 to TRBJ2-7; a weak D match, TRBD2 (7 bases). Trimming pared 2 bases from V and 4 bases from J, leaving 18 bases between. This CDR3 spans 16 amino acids. CDR1 is MNHEY, CDR2 SMNVEV, per germline (reference sequence). CDR3 nucleotide sequence: TGTGCCAGCAGTTTAATTGGGCGGGGGCCTTCTTACGAGCAGTACTTC. Its protein is CASSLIGRGPSYEQYF.

The V call is TRBV13, the J call TRBJ2-7; D gene unclear. Germline loops: CDR1 PRHDT, CDR2 FYEKMQ (reference sequence). V was trimmed by 2 bases and J by 3 bases, leaving 8 bases between them. The CDR3 is 13 residues long. DNA for the CDR3: TGTGCCAGCAGCTTATCTCTCGGCTACGAGCAGTACTTC. Its protein product is CASSLSLGYEQYF.

The V gene is TRBV28, the J gene TRBJ1-4, with D maybe TRBD1 (6 bases). The CDR3 covers 17 residues. The germline V and J ends were trimmed by 2 bases and 0 bases, with 13 bases remaining between them. CDR1 and CDR2 (germline): MDHEN, SYDVKM. Here the CDR3 DNA reads TGTGCCAGCAGTTTAGACACAGGGCCCACAACTAATGAAAAACTGTTTTTT. Amino acid sequence: CASSLDTGPTTNEKLFF.

The V gene is TRBV6-1, the J gene TRBJ2-5; 7 bases agree with TRBD1. Germline V gene data show CDR1 as MNHNS and CDR2 as SASEGT. V lost 1 base, J lost 4 bases, and 9 bases stayed unmatched. CDR3 size: 16 residues. CDR3 DNA: TGTGCCAGCAGTGAAGGATTGGTAGGGGGCGGAGAGACCCAGTACTTC. Translated, it gives CASSEGLVGGGETQYF.